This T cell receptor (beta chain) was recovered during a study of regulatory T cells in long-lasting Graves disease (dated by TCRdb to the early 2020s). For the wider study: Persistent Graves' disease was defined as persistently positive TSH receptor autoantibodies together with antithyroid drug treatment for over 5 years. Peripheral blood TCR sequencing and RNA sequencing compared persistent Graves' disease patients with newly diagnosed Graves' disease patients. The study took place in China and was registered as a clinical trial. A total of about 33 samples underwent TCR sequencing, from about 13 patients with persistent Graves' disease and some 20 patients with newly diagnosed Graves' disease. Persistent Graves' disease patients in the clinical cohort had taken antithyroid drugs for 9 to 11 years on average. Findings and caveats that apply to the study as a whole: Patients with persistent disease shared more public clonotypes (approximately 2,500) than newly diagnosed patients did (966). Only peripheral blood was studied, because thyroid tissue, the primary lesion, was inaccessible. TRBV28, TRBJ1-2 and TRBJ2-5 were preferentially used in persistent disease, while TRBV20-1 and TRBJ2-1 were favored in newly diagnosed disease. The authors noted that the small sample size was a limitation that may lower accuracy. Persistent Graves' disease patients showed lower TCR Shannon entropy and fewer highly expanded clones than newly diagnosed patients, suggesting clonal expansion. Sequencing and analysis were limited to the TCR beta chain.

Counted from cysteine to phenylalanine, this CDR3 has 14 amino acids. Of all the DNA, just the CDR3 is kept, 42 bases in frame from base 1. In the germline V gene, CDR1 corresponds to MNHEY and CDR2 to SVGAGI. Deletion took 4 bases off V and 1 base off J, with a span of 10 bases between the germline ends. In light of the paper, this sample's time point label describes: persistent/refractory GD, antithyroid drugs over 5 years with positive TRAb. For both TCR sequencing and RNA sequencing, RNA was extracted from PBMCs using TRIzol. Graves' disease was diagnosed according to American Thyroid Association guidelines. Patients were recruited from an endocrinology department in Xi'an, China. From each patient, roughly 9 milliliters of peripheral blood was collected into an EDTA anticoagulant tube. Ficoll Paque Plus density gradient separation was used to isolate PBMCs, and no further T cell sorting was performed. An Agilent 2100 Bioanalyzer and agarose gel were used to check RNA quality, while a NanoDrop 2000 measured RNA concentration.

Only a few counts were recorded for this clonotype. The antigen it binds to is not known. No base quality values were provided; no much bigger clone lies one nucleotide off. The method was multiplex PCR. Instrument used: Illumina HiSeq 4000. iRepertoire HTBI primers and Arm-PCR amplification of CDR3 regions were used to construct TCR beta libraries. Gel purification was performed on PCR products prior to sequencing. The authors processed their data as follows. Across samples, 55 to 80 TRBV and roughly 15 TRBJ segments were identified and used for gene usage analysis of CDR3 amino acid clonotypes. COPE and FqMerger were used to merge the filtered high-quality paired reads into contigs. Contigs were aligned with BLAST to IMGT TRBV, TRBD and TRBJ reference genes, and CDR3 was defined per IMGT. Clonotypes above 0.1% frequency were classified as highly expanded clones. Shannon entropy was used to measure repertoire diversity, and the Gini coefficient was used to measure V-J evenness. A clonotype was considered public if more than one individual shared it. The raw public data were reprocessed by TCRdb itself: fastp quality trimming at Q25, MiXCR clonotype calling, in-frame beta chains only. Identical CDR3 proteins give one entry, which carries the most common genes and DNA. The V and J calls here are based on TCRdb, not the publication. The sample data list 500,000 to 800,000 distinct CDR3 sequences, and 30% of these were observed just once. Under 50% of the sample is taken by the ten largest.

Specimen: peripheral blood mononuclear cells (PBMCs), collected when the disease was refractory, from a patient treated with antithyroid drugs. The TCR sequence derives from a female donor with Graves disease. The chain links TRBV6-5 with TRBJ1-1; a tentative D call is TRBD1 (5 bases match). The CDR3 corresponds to CASSCLTENTEAFF. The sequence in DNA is TGTGCCAGCAGTTGCCTGACAGAGAACACTGAAGCTTTCTTT.